This T cell receptor (beta chain) was recorded in a study of T-cell reconstitution after alpha-beta-depleted transplantation in children. Preparation of the TCRbeta library involved a method that used unique molecular identifiers. TCRdb called the PCR reads again in MiXCR, with one record for every CDR3 protein. The repertoire holds a few hundred thousand distinct CDR3 sequences, with 9.7% as singletons. The starting material was PBMCs from the stem cell graft donor, obtained from the stem cell graft. This receptor was obtained from a human donor who donated a stem cell graft to a child with SCID.

CDR3 sequence: CSARGDRVYGYTF. CDR3 DNA: TGCAGTGCTAGAGGGGACAGGGTCTATGGCTACACCTTC. The gene calls are TRBV20-1 and TRBJ1-2, with 9 bases matching TRBD1. Germline V lookup: CDR1 DFQATT, CDR2 SNEGSKA (reference sequence). With V trimmed by 1 base and J by 4 bases, 1 base remained unmatched. The CDR3 spans 13 residues.